These T cell receptor beta chains were read from a single sample in a study of blood T cell repertoires in COVID-19. TCRdb's copy holds only in-frame clones and misses some; the assay was immunoSEQ multiplex PCR. The data show some 100,000 clones, roughly nine tenths seen once. The sample consisted of peripheral blood. The receptors here all came from a man aged 50-60 years with acute or convalescent COVID-19. The conserved cysteine and the conserved F or W are not part of the CDR3 here.

V gene,J gene,CDR3 protein
TRBV3-1/TRBV3-2,TRBJ1-6,ASTRTGSNSPLH
TRBV14,TRBJ2-7,ASSLRGVGGEQY
TRBV7-9,TRBJ1-3,ASSPTGFSGNTIY
TRBV7-6,TRBJ2-7,ASSSLAGALDQY
TRBV27,TRBJ2-7,ASRYNRADYEQY
TRBV19,TRBJ1-2,ASSIPGQGYGYT
TRBV5-4,TRBJ1-1,ASSLEGAQGLGTEAF
TRBV6-4,TRBJ1-5,ASSDRGGGLPDQPQH
TRBV5-1,TRBJ2-3,ASGLSASDTQY
TRBV19,TRBJ2-1,ASSIPGTLGNEQF
TRBV6-1,TRBJ1-5,ASSEAQGGGGQPQH
TRBV7-3,TRBJ2-1,ASSAVGTGTNEQF
TRBV30,TRBJ2-1,AWTSGGRDEQF
TRBV11-2,TRBJ2-3,ASSLGLTDTQY
TRBV6-5,TRBJ1-1,ASSYINSNEAF
TRBV5-6,TRBJ2-1,ASSWGDSHGWEQF
TRBV7-6,TRBJ2-7,ASSLALQGEETYEQY
TRBV7-9,TRBJ1-1,ASSLVYRGSEAF
TRBV19,TRBJ2-1,ASSIEVSSYNEQF
TRBV11-2,TRBJ2-2,ASSLAVGQGATGTGELF
TRBV28,TRBJ1-5,ASVGAGQNQPQH
TRBV29-1,TRBJ1-2,SVERRLNYGYT
TRBV27,TRBJ2-7,ASKKTWESSYEQY
TRBV5-1,TRBJ1-1,ASSLAVTGTEAF
TRBV7-9,TRBJ2-5,ASSLGTSGAGGTQY
TRBV7-9,TRBJ2-7,ASSLGQGPTYEQY
TRBV4-2,TRBJ1-1,ASSQGHRNTEAF
TRBV7-9,TRBJ2-7,ASSSRTSGNYEQY
TRBV18,TRBJ2-3,ASSAYKGSDTQY
TRBV6-5,TRBJ1-1,ASSPGDREAF
TRBV12-3/TRBV12-4,TRBJ1-2,ASSQTTPYGYT
TRBV11-3,TRBJ2-1,ASSLGTSGSSYNEQF
TRBV14,TRBJ2-5,ASSPGASGTETQY
TRBV5-1,TRBJ1-3,ASRPGTARNTIY
TRBV6-6,TRBJ2-5,ASSYVGTAQETQY
TRBV2,TRBJ2-3,ASSFPSRIGTDTQY
TRBV6-2/TRBV6-3,TRBJ1-2,ASSSRTADSRRPHYGYT
TRBV12-3/TRBV12-4,TRBJ2-1,ASSFGLRNEQF
TRBV18,TRBJ1-5,ASSGSSNQPQH
TRBV12-3/TRBV12-4,TRBJ2-2,ASSPDTGELF
TRBV2,TRBJ1-5,ASSEGDNSNQPQH
TRBV19,TRBJ1-2,ASSIPEGRGYYGYT
TRBV11-2,TRBJ2-7,ASSLGTGYEQY
TRBV3-1/TRBV3-2,TRBJ1-1,ASSQVGGGFTEAF
TRBV25-1,TRBJ1-1,ASSSTQGRFTEAF
TRBV6-5,TRBJ1-2,ASSQTTGTYGYT
TRBV19,TRBJ2-7,ASSIGDRAVYEQY
TRBV28,TRBJ1-5,ASSITGTLGQPQH
TRBV5-4,TRBJ2-3,ASSQGLAADTQY
TRBV5-8,TRBJ2-7,ASSPGGARVYEQY
TRBV10-1,TRBJ2-7,ASSDGGRAN
TRBV5-1,TRBJ1-6,ASSLTGTNSPLH
TRBV7-9,TRBJ2-5,ASSLARGGETQY
TRBV5-8,TRBJ2-7,ASSPVSYEQY
TRBV9,TRBJ1-6,ASSAPGGQGYNSPLH
TRBV9,TRBJ2-5,ASSVGHRQAQETQY
TRBV5-7,TRBJ2-7,ASSLVYVGAYEQY
TRBV12-3/TRBV12-4,TRBJ1-1,ASRGRRVTEAF